These 23 T cell receptor beta chains were all obtained from the same sample, sequenced in a study of chemoradiotherapy in HPV16-positive cancers. Clones were read by immunoSEQ multiplex PCR, and TCRdb kept only the in-frame ones, dropping some. The sample records approximately 12,000 clones, 85% to 90% being singletons. Sequenced here: blood, sampled from a patient who underwent chemoradiotherapy. The receptors were sampled from a human donor with HPV-associated anogenital cancer.

The chain carries TRBV9 and TRBJ1-4; TRBD1 matches at 9 bases. The germline V gene encodes CDR1 SGDLS and CDR2 YYNGEE. Trimming removed 4 bases from V and 6 bases from J; junction bases left unmatched: 4. The CDR3 runs 14 residues. The CDR3 DNA reads as TGTGCCAGCAGCCCCGGGACAGGGCATGAAAAACTGTTTTTT. Residues: CASSPGTGHEKLFF.

V is TRBV18 and J is TRBJ1-1; D is undetermined. Germline assignment: CDR1 KGHSH and CDR2 LQKENI. Deletions cut 0 bases from V and 3 bases from J, with 14 bases between. This CDR3 spans 16 amino acids. The CDR3 loop reads CASSPPGFSGDTEAFF. CDR3 DNA: TGTGCCAGCTCACCACCGGGGTTTAGCGGAGACACTGAAGCTTTCTTT.

The chain carries TRBV11-2 and TRBJ2-2, with no clear D. The germline CDR1 and CDR2 sequences are SGHAT and FQNNGV. The CDR3 spans 15 residues. The V end was cut by 2 bases, the J end by 0 bases, with 7 bases between. CDR3 coding DNA: TGTGCCAGCAGCTTAACAAAGGCGAACACCGGGGAGCTGTTTTTT. Translation gives CASSLTKANTGELFF. Variable domain in full (rest from reference TRBV11-2 and TRBJ2-2): EAGVAQSPRYKIIEKRQSVAFWCNPISGHATLYWYQQILGQGPKLLIQFQNNGVVDDSQLPKDRFSAERLKGVDSTLKIQPAKLEDSAVYLCASSLTKANTGELFFGEGSRLTVL.

V is TRBV19 and J is TRBJ1-1; unclear D gene. This CDR3 region has 12 residues. V shed 1 base and J shed 8 bases, with 8 bases lying between them. Germline V lookup: CDR1 LNHDA, CDR2 SQIVND (reference sequence). In DNA, the CDR3 is TGTGCCAGTAGTATAGCTGTCGGGGAAGCTTTCTTT. Its translation is CASSIAVGEAFF.

V gene TRBV4-1 combines with J gene TRBJ1-3; D is ambiguous. The V gene's germline CDR1 is MGHRA and CDR2 YSYEKL. This CDR3 contains 16 residues. V dropped 5 bases and J dropped 0 bases, with 14 bases sitting between them. The CDR3 spells CASSGDGYFSGNTIYF. The CDR3 DNA reads TGCGCCAGCAGCGGAGACGGATATTTCTCTGGAAACACCATATATTTT.

J is TRBJ2-5 and V is TRBV19; perhaps D is TRBD1 or TRBD2 (6 bases each). The germline CDR1 and CDR2 sequences are LNHDA and SQIVND (reference sequence). Trimming stripped 1 base from V and 5 bases from J, with 14 bases between. The CDR3 spans 15 residues. The CDR3 protein is CASSIVRGRVETQYF. CDR3 bases: TGTGCCAGTAGTATAGTCCGGGGGCGTGTCGAGACCCAGTACTTC. Looking up the rest from reference TRBV19 and TRBJ2-5 gives the full variable domain: DGGITQSPKYLFRKEGQNVTLSCEQNLNHDAMYWYRQDPGQGLRLIYYSQIVNDFQKGDIAEGYSVSREKKESFPLTVTSAQKNPTAFYLCASSIVRGRVETQYFGPGTRLLVL.

The rearrangement joins TRBV5-1 to TRBJ2-3, with 8 bases lining up with TRBD2. The J segment lost 0 bases and the V segment lost 0 bases, leaving 9 bases of the junction unmatched. The CDR3 contains 18 residues. In germline, CDR1 is SGHRS, CDR2 YFSETQ. CDR3 protein: CASSLVSGGDTSTDTQYF. The CDR3 DNA reads as TGCGCCAGCAGCTTGGTATCGGGGGGGGATACTAGCACAGATACGCAGTATTTT.

The V and J genes are TRBV19 and TRBJ2-7; D is uncertain. The germline gives CDR1 LNHDA, CDR2 SQIVND (reference sequence). The CDR3 runs 13 residues. V was pared by 5 bases and J by 3 bases, with 11 bases between. CDR3 amino acids: CASSPGPNYEQYF. As DNA, the CDR3 is TGTGCCAGTAGTCCCGGGCCGAACTACGAGCAGTACTTC.

This clone was counted between two and nine times. The gene calls are TRBV6-1 and TRBJ2-2; the D gene is possibly TRBD1 (6 bases). This CDR3 region has 16 residues. CDR1 and CDR2 from the germline V gene are MNHNS and SASEGT. Between the trimmed V and J ends, which lost 1 base and 2 bases, there was a span of 11 bases. CDR3: CASSEGKGTNTGELFF. DNA of the CDR3: TGTGCCAGCAGTGAAGGGAAGGGGACAAACACCGGGGAGCTGTTTTTT.

This clone occurred once. The J gene is TRBJ2-1, the V gene TRBV2; the match to TRBD1 covers 10 bases. CDR3 length: 14 amino acids. V dropped 6 bases and J dropped 5; count of bases not matched to a gene: 4. In germline, CDR1 is SNHLY, CDR2 FYNNEI. This CDR3 reads CASRWTGGNNEQFF. CDR3 DNA: TGTGCCAGCAGGTGGACAGGGGGGAACAATGAGCAGTTCTTC.

The rearrangement joins TRBV4-3 to TRBJ1-4, with D unresolved. V lost 0 bases and J 1 base, leaving 6 bases between the germline ends. The CDR3 is 15 amino acids. Germline CDR1 LGHNA, CDR2 YSLEER. The CDR3 region is CASSQDVGTNEKLFF. The CDR3 DNA sequence: TGCGCCAGCAGCCAAGATGTGGGAACTAATGAAAAACTGTTTTTT.

J is TRBJ2-1 and V is TRBV7-6, with 8 bases matching TRBD2. CDR1 is SGHVS, CDR2 FNYEAQ, per germline. V shed 1 base, J shed 6 bases, and the junction held 5 bases outside the gene matches. The CDR3 spans 15 residues. The DNA for the CDR3 is TGTGCCAGCAGCTTAGGCGGGGGGCCGCTCAATGAGCAGTTCTTC. This gives the protein CASSLGGGPLNEQFF. Combining the CDR3 with reference TRBV7-6 and TRBJ2-1 gives the whole variable domain GAGVSQSPRYKVTKRGQDVALRCDPISGHVSLYWYRQALGQGPEFLTYFNYEAQQDKSGLPNDRFSAERPEGSISTLTIQRTEQRDSAMYRCASSLGGGPLNEQFFGPGTRLTVL.

This chain connects TRBV6-6 to TRBJ2-1; D gene unclear. In germline, CDR1 is MNHNY, CDR2 SVGAGI (reference sequence). The CDR3 totals 15 residues. V was cut by 2 bases and J by 4 bases, with 12 bases left in between. The CDR3 coding sequence is TGTGCCAGCAGTTACAAAGCGCCTCTATACAATGAGCAGTTCTTC. This translates into CASSYKAPLYNEQFF.

This clone was observed a single time. The rearrangement joins TRBV5-1 to TRBJ2-5; D uncertain. V was cut by 1 base and J by 4 bases, with 8 bases left in between. The germline gives CDR1 SGHRS, CDR2 YFSETQ. CDR3 size: 13 residues. CDR3 sequence (DNA): TGCGCCAGCAGCTTGACCGGGCGAGAGACCCAGTACTTC. This translates into CASSLTGRETQYF.

The sample holds one count of this clone. This chain joins TRBV5-1 and TRBJ1-6; D gene unclear. This CDR3 is 16 amino acids long. The V gene's germline CDR1 is SGHRS and CDR2 YFSETQ. With 0 bases removed from V and 11 bases from J, the gap between germline ends came to 18 bases. This CDR3 is CASSLEPTGSGTPLHF. As DNA, the CDR3 is TGCGCCAGCAGCTTGGAGCCCACGGGGAGTGGGACACCCCTCCACTTT.

The chain recombines TRBV2 with TRBJ2-7; D perhaps matches TRBD2 (6 bases). The CDR3 spans 15 residues. The germline V gene has CDR1 SNHLY and CDR2 FYNNEI. Trimming took 2 bases from V and 4 from J, leaving 15 bases between them. CDR3 loop: CASSEWDLRQYEQYF. CDR3 in DNA: TGTGCCAGCAGTGAATGGGACTTAAGACAATACGAGCAGTACTTC.

V usage is TRBV7-9 and J usage is TRBJ1-6; the match to TRBD1 covers 7 bases. The CDR3 totals 15 residues. CDR1 and CDR2 (germline): SEHNR, FQNEAQ (reference sequence). Trimming at V came to 1 base and at J to 5 bases, leaving 2 bases not matched to a gene. CDR3: CASSLGQGDNSPLHF. The CDR3 DNA sequence: TGTGCCAGCAGCTTAGGACAGGGAGATAATTCACCCCTCCACTTT.

The CDR3 loop is CASSESVNTEAFF. CDR3 nucleotide sequence: TGTGCCAGCAGCGAATCAGTGAACACTGAAGCTTTCTTT. This chain joins TRBV7-7 and TRBJ1-1; D ambiguous. The V and J ends lost 5 bases and 0 bases respectively, with 7 bases between them. The CDR3 extends over 13 amino acids. CDR1 SSHAT and CDR2 FNYEAQ come from the germline V gene (reference sequence).

The chain recombines TRBV9 with TRBJ1-6; the D is unclear. Trimming took 3 bases from V and 7 from J, leaving 14 bases between them. The germline V gene encodes CDR1 SGDLS and CDR2 YYNGEE. The CDR3 runs 15 residues. The CDR3 DNA reads as TGTGCCAGCAGCGAAATGGCGGGTCCGAATTCACCCCTCCACTTT. Its protein is CASSEMAGPNSPLHF.

The chain uses TRBV13 and TRBJ2-1; D is unresolved. V was shortened by 1 base and J by 6 bases, with 4 bases between the two germline ends. The CDR3 has 12 amino acids. Per germline, CDR1 PRHDT and CDR2 FYEKMQ (reference sequence). The CDR3 nucleotides read TGTGCCAGCAGCTTAGCGATCAATGAGCAGTTCTTC. Translated, it gives CASSLAINEQFF.

The CDR3 sequence: CASRWNREEKLFF. CDR3 DNA sequence: TGTGCCAGCAGGTGGAACAGGGAGGAAAAACTGTTTTTT. The chain is built from TRBV28 and TRBJ1-4; D is possibly TRBD1 (6 bases). Germline V gives CDR1 MDHEN, CDR2 SYDVKM. V was pared by 6 bases and J by 8 bases, with 13 bases between. The CDR3 is 13 amino acids.

This rearrangement joins TRBV7-3 to TRBJ2-3; D is possibly TRBD2 (6 bases). CDR3 length: 15 amino acids. Germline assignment: CDR1 SGHTA and CDR2 FQGTGA. Trimming took 2 bases from V and 5 from J, leaving 14 bases between them. The CDR3 spells CASSLPVAGRDTQYF. The CDR3 DNA follows: TGTGCCAGCAGCTTACCCGTGGCGGGGAGAGATACGCAGTATTTT.

The chain has TRBV9 and TRBJ1-2; 11 bases fit TRBD1. The CDR3 loop spans 16 amino acids. CDR1 is SGDLS, CDR2 YYNGEE, per germline. V was pared by 3 bases and J by 0 bases, with 4 bases of the junction left unmatched. CDR3 sequence reads: CASSEGTGGANYGYTF. For the CDR3, the DNA is TGTGCCAGCAGCGAGGGGACAGGGGGAGCTAACTATGGCTACACCTTC.